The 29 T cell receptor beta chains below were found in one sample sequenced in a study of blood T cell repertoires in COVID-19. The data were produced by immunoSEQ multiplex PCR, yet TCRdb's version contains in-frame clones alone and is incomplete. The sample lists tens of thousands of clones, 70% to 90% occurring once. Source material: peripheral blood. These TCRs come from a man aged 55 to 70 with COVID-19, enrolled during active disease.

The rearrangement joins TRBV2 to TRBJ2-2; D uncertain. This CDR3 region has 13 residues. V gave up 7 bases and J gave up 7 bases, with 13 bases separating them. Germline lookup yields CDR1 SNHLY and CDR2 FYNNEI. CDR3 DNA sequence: TGTGCCAGCACCCCTAGAGTAGGCGGGGAGCTGTTTTTT. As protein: CASTPRVGGELFF.

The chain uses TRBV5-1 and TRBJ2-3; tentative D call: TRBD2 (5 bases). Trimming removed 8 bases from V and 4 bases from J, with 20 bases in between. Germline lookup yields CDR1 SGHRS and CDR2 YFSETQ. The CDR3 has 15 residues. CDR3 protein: CASKGWWEFADTQYF. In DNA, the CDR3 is TGCGCCAGTAAAGGATGGTGGGAGTTTGCAGATACGCAGTATTTT.

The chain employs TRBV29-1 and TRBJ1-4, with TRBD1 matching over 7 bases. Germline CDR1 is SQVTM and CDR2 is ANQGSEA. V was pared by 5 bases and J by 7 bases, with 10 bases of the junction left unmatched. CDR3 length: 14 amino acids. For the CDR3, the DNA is TGCAGCGTTAACAAGGGGGCGAGGGGTGAAAAACTGTTTTTT. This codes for CSVNKGARGEKLFF.

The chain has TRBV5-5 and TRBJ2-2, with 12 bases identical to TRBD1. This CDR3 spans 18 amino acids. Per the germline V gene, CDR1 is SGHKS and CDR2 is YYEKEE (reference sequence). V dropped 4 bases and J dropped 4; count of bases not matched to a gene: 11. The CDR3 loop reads CASSKRRGTGGGTGELFF. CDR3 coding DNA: TGTGCCAGCAGCAAACGACGAGGGACAGGGGGCGGCACCGGGGAGCTGTTTTTT. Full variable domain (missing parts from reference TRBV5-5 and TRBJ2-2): DAGVTQSPTHLIKTRGQQVTLRCSPISGHKSVSWYQQVLGQGPQFIFQYYEKEERGRGNFPDRFSARQFPNYSSELNVNALLLGDSALYLCASSKRRGTGGGTGELFFGEGSRLTVL.

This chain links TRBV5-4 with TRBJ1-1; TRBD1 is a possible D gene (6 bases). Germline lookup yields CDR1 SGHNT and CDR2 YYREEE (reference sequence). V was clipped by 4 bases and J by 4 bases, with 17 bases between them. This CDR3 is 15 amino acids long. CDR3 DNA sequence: TGTGCCAGCAGCGTGAGCAGGGGCCAGGGCACTGAAGCTTTCTTT. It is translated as CASSVSRGQGTEAFF.

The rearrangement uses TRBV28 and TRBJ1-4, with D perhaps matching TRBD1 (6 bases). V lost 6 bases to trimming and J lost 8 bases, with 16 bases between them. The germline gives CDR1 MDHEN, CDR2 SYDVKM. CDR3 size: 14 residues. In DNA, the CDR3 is TGTGCCAGCAGAAAGACAGGTCCGAGGGAAAAACTGTTTTTT. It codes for CASRKTGPREKLFF.

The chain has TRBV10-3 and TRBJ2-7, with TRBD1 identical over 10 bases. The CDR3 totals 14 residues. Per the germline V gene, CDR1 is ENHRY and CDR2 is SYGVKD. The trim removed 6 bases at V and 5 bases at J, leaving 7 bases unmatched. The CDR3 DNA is TGTGCCATCAGCTCCGGGACAGGGGCGGACGAGCAGTACTTC. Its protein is CAISSGTGADEQYF.

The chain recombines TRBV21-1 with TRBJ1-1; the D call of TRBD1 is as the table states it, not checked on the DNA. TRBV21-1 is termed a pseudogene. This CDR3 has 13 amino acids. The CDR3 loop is CASRIDRGTEAFF. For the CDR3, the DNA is TGTGCCAGCAGGATCGACAGAGGCACTGAAGCTTTCTTT.

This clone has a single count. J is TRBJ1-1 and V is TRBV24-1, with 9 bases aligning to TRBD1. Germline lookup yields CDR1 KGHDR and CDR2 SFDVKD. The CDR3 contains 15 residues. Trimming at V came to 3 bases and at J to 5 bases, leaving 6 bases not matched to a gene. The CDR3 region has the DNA TGTGCCACCAGTGATCACACAGGGGGCAGGACTGAAGCTTTCTTT. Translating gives CATSDHTGGRTEAFF.

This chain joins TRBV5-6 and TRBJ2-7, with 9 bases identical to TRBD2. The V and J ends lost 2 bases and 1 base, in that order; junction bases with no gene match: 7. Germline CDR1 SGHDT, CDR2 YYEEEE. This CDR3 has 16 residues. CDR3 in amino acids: CASSLLAGGDSYEQYF. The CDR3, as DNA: TGTGCCAGCAGCTTACTAGCGGGTGGAGATTCCTACGAGCAGTACTTC.

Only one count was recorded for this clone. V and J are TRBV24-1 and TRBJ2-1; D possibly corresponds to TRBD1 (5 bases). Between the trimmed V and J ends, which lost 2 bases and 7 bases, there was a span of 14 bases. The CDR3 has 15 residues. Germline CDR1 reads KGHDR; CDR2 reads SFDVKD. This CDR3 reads CATSDSSDRGNEQFF. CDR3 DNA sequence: TGTGCCACCAGTGATTCGTCGGATAGGGGAAATGAGCAGTTCTTC.

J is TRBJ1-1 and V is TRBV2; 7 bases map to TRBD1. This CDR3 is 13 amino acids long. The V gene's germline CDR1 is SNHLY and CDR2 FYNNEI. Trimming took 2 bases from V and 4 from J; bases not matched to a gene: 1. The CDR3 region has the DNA TGTGCCAGCAGTGAAAGGGGGCCCACTGAAGCTTTCTTT. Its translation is CASSERGPTEAFF.

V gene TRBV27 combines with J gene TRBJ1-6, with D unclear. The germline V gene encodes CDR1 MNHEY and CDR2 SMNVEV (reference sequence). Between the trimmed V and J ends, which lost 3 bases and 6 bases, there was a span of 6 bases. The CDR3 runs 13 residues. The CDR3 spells CASSFQVNSPLHF. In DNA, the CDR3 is TGTGCCAGCAGTTTTCAGGTTAATTCACCCCTCCACTTT.

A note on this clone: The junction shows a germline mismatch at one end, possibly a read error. This chain's CDR3 is CASKLVAGSYEQYF. In DNA form, the CDR3 reads TGTGCTAGTAAATTGGTAGCGGGATCCTACGAGCAGTACTTC. The chain joins TRBV19 to TRBJ2-7; TRBD2 agrees at 8 bases. Per germline, CDR1 LNHDA and CDR2 SQIVND (reference sequence). The CDR3 is made up of 14 amino acids.

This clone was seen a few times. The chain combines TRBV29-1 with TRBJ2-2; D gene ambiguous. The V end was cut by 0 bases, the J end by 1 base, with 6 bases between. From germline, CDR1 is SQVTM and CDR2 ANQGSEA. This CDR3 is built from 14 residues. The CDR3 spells CSVEEQVNTGELFF. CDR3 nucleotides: TGCAGCGTTGAAGAGCAGGTGAACACCGGGGAGCTGTTTTTT.

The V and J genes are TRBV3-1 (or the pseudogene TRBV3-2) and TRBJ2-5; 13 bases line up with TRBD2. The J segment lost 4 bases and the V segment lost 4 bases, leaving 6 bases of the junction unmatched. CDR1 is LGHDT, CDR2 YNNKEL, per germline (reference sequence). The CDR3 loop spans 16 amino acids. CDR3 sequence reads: CASSLPGTSGAETQYF. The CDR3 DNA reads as TGTGCCAGCAGCCTACCCGGGACTAGCGGGGCAGAGACCCAGTACTTC.

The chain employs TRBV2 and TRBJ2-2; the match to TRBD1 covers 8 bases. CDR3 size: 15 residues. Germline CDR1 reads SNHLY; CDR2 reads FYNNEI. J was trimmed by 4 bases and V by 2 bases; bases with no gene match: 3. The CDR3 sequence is CASSETGGTTGELFF. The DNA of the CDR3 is TGTGCCAGCAGTGAAACAGGGGGGACCACCGGGGAGCTGTTTTTT.

The CDR3 bases are TGTGCCAGCAGTATTGGGGGGAATGAGCAGTTCTTC. It codes for CASSIGGNEQFF. The gene calls are TRBV9 and TRBJ2-1; D is possibly TRBD2 (6 bases). Per the germline V gene, CDR1 is SGDLS and CDR2 is YYNGEE. V gave up 5 bases and J gave up 7 bases, with 10 bases separating them. The CDR3 has 12 residues.

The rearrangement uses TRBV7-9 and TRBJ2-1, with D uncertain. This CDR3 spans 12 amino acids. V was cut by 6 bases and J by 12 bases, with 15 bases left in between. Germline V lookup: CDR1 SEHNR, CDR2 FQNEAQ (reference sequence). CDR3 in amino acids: CASRQDFYAQFF. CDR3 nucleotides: TGTGCCAGCAGGCAAGACTTCTACGCGCAGTTCTTC. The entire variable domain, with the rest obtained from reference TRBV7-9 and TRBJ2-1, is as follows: DTGVSQNPRHKITKRGQNVTFRCDPISEHNRLYWYRQTLGQGPEFLTYFQNEAQLEKSRLLSDRFSAERPKGSFSTLEIQRTEQGDSAMYLCASRQDFYAQFFGPGTRLTVL.

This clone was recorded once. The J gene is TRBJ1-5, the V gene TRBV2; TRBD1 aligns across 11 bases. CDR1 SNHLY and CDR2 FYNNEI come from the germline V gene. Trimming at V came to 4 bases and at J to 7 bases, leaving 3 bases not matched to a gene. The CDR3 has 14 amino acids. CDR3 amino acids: CASSGTGGGQPQHF. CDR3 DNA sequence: TGTGCCAGCAGTGGGACAGGGGGCGGACAGCCCCAGCATTTT.

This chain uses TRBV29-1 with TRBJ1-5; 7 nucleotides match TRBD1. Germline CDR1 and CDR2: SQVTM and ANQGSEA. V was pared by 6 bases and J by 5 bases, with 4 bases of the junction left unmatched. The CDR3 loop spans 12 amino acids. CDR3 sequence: CSVGQLDQPQHF. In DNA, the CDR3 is TGCAGCGTGGGACAGTTAGATCAGCCCCAGCATTTT.

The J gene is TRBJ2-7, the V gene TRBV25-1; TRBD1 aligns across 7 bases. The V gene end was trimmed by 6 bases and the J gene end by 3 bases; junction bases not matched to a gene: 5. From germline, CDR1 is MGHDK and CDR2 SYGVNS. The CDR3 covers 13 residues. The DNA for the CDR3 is TGTGCCAGCAGATCGGACAGGCTCTACGAGCAGTACTTC. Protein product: CASRSDRLYEQYF.

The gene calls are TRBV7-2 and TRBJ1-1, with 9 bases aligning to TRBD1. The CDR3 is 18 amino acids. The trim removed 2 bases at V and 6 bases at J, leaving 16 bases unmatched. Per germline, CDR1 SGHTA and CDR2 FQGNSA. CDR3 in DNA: TGTGCCAGCAGCTTAAGCCCATTGGGGACAGGGAGCTTCGCTGAAGCTTTCTTT. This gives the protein CASSLSPLGTGSFAEAFF.

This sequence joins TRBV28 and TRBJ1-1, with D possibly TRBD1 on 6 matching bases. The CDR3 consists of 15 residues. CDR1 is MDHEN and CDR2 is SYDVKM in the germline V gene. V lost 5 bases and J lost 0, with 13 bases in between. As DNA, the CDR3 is TGTGCCAGCAGTCGGGCACAGGGATTGAACACTGAAGCTTTCTTT. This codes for CASSRAQGLNTEAFF.

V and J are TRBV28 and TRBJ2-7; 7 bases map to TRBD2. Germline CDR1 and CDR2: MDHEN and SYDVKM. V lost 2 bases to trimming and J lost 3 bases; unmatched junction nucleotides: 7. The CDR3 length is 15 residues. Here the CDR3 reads CASSLSGLADYEQYF. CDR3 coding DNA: TGTGCCAGCAGTTTAAGCGGGCTAGCGGACTACGAGCAGTACTTC.

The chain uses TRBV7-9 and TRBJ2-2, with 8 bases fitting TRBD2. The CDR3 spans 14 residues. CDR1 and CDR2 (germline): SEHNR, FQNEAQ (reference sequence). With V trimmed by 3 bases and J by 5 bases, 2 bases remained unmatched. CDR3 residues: CASSFSGETGELFF. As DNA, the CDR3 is TGTGCCAGCAGCTTTAGCGGGGAAACCGGGGAGCTGTTTTTT.

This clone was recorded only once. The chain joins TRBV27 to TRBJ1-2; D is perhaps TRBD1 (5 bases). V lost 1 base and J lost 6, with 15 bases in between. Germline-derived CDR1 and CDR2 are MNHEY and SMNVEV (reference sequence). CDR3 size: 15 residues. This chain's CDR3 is CASSLWGSRVNGYTF. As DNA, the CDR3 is TGTGCCAGCAGTTTATGGGGCTCCAGGGTAAATGGCTACACCTTC.

This CDR3 is CASGAGGYEQYF. CDR3 DNA sequence: TGTGCCAGTGGCGCAGGAGGGTACGAGCAGTACTTC. This chain connects TRBV19 to TRBJ2-7, with D possibly being TRBD2 (6 bases). The germline V gene has CDR1 LNHDA and CDR2 SQIVND (reference sequence). Trimming took off 8 bases at V and 4 bases at J, with 12 bases between the two ends. The CDR3 length is 12 residues.

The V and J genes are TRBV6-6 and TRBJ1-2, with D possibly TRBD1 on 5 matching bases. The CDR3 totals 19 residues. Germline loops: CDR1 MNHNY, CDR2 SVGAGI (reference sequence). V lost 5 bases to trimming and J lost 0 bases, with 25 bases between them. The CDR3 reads CASSRTGRVTLTANYGYTF. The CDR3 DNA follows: TGTGCCAGCAGTCGGACCGGCAGGGTAACTTTGACGGCTAACTATGGCTACACCTTC.